The rows below give T cell receptor beta chains drawn from one sample of a study of OX40 agonist ivuxolimab in advanced cancers. Libraries were prepared by immunoSEQ multiplex PCR; TCRdb keeps only in-frame clonotypes and omits some of them. The table shows 65,000 to 85,000 clones, with over 70% occurring only once. The source was CD4+ or CD8+ T cells sorted from blood, collected in a trial of the OX40 agonist ivuxolimab. The receptors derive from an adult with an advanced solid tumor such as melanoma, head and neck, liver or kidney cancer. Each CDR3 is given with its conserved first and last residue. D genes are given only for firm matches. Only part of the rows carry a size: once, few, many, or a class if the clone is expanded.

TRBJ1-1 few TRBV5-1 . TGCGCCAGCAGCTTGGGGGCGGTGTGGAACACTGAAGCTTTCTTT CASSLGAVWNTEAFF
TRBJ2-1 few TRBV19 . TGTGCCAGTAGTATTCAGGGGTTCACCAATGAGCAGTTCTTC CASSIQGFTNEQFF
TRBJ1-6 . TRBV5-1 . TGCGCCAGCAGCTTTGCGGGAGCCAATTCACCCCTCCACTTT CASSFAGANSPLHF
TRBJ2-7 . TRBV9 . TGTGCCAGCAGCGCGGGACTTGGGTACGAGCAGTACTTC CASSAGLGYEQYF
TRBJ2-1 . TRBV27 . TGTGCCAGCAGTTTCGGAGGGAATGAGCAGTTCTTC CASSFGGNEQFF
TRBJ1-3 few TRBV9 . TGTGCCAGCAGCTCCAGAGGACGGAGCTCTGGAAACACCATATATTTT CASSSRGRSSGNTIYF
TRBJ1-5 . TRBV2 . TGTGCCAGCAGTCTGCTTGGATCTCAGCCCCAGCATTTT CASSLLGSQPQHF
TRBJ1-2 . TRBV15 . TGTGCCACCAGCAGCCGAACAGATGGGGTATCTGGCTACACCTTC CATSSRTDGVSGYTF
TRBJ1-6 few TRBV6-6 . TGTGCCAGCAACCAGGGGTCCTATAATTCACCCCTCCACTTT CASNQGSYNSPLHF
TRBJ2-7 . TRBV7-2 TRBD1 TGTGCCAGCAGCTTAGGACAGGGTTCATCCTACGAGCAGTACTTC CASSLGQGSSYEQYF
TRBJ1-5 once TRBV7-2 . TGTGCCAGCAGCTTTAAACGGGATGGCAGCAATCAGCCCCAGCATTTT CASSFKRDGSNQPQHF
TRBJ2-7 . TRBV5-1 TRBD1 TGCGCCAGCAGCTTTAGACAGGGGCGGGACGAGCAGTACTTC CASSFRQGRDEQYF